This TCR beta chain stems from a study of control samples from healthy donors and cancer patients. Clones were sequenced by immunoSEQ multiplex PCR, and TCRdb holds only the in-frame ones, with some missing. The sample has almost 85,000 clones; about 93% are singletons. Germline values: CDR1 LNHDA, CDR2 SQIVND (reference sequence). The CDR3 loop spans 13 amino acids. V was cut by 5 bases and J by 4 bases, with 12 bases left in between. The chain carries TRBV19 and TRBJ2-7; D unclear. Source material: blood. The clonotype originates from a woman between 18 and 29 years old in good health. In nucleotides, the CDR3 is TGTGCCAGTAGTGACATTTCGGCTTACGAGCAGTACTTC. Its translation: CASSDISAYEQYF.